One sample yielded the 21 T cell receptor beta chains listed below, sequenced in a study of long-term antiretroviral therapy in people with HIV. The assay, immunoSEQ v3.0, was run at survey level. Here immunoSEQ multiplex PCR was the method, and the copy in TCRdb shows in-frame clones only, minus some. The sample shows roughly 42,000 clones, approximately 89% of them seen only once. Specimen: unsorted PBMCs, collected 0.1 years before starting antiretroviral therapy. These receptors all come from a woman aged 50 to 60 with HIV.

CDR3 sequence reads: CASRHLTNEKLFF. DNA for the CDR3: TGTGCCAGCAGACACCTTACTAATGAAAAACTGTTTTTT. V usage is TRBV25-1 and J usage is TRBJ1-4; D not certain. The CDR3 length is 13 residues. V lost 6 bases and J 2 bases, leaving 7 bases between the germline ends. Germline CDR1 MGHDK, CDR2 SYGVNS.

The rearrangement joins TRBV19 to TRBJ2-2; the match to TRBD1 covers 7 bases. V was pared by 10 bases and J by 5 bases, with 13 bases of the junction left unmatched. This CDR3 comprises 15 residues. Germline V gene lookup returns CDR1 LNHDA and CDR2 SQIVND (reference sequence). In nucleotides, the CDR3 is TGTGCCACGAGACAGGGAATACGGGGAACCGGGGAGCTGTTTTTT. As protein: CATRQGIRGTGELFF.

The chain combines TRBV4-3 with TRBJ2-3; 7 positions agree with TRBD1. The ends lost 3 bases at V and 3 bases at J; junction bases unmatched: 6. This CDR3 region has 15 residues. Germline V gene sequence: CDR1 LGHNA, CDR2 YSLEER. The CDR3 here is CASSHSTGVTDTQYF. The CDR3 region has the DNA TGCGCCAGCAGCCATTCTACAGGGGTAACAGATACGCAGTATTTT.

The chain joins TRBV19 to TRBJ1-2; a possible D gene is TRBD1 (5 bases). With 5 bases removed from V and 4 bases from J, the gap between germline ends came to 20 bases. The length of the CDR3 is 16 residues. Germline values: CDR1 LNHDA, CDR2 SQIVND (reference sequence). The CDR3 coding sequence is TGTGCCAGTAGTCCCCGGTTTCGGGGGTCCCTCTATGGCTACACCTTC. Translating gives CASSPRFRGSLYGYTF.

The chain uses TRBV6-1 and TRBJ1-2, with 11 bases that match TRBD1. This CDR3 is built from 17 residues. Germline V lookup: CDR1 MNHNS, CDR2 SASEGT. V shed 6 bases and J 5 bases; nucleotides not matched to a gene: 14. CDR3 protein: CASREPGTGGRNYGYTF. CDR3 nucleotide sequence: TGTGCCAGCAGGGAACCCGGGACAGGGGGGAGGAATTATGGCTACACCTTC.

V gene TRBV25-1 combines with J gene TRBJ1-4; tentatively, D is TRBD1 (6 bases). The CDR3 loop spans 15 amino acids. V was trimmed by 3 bases and J by 6 bases, leaving 14 bases between them. Germline V gene data show CDR1 as MGHDK and CDR2 as SYGVNS. The DNA for the CDR3 is TGTGCCAGCAGTGATCCGACAGGTGAATATGAAAAACTGTTTTTT. Protein product: CASSDPTGEYEKLFF.

The chain combines TRBV7-9 with TRBJ2-2; tentatively, D is TRBD1 (6 bases). The V gene's germline CDR1 is SEHNR and CDR2 FQNEAQ (reference sequence). This CDR3 has 15 amino acids. V gave up 5 bases and J gave up 5 bases, with 15 bases separating them. In DNA form, the CDR3 reads TGTGCCAGCAGCCTTTACCTTACAGGGACCGGGGAGCTGTTTTTT. Its protein is CASSLYLTGTGELFF.

V usage is TRBV19 and J usage is TRBJ1-3; no clear D. The CDR3 consists of 11 residues. Trimming stripped 6 bases from V and 7 bases from J, with 7 bases between. Germline-derived CDR1 and CDR2 are LNHDA and SQIVND (reference sequence). The CDR3 bases are TGTGCCAGTAGCTCCACTAACACCATATATTTT. This codes for CASSSTNTIYF.

The rearrangement joins TRBV7-9 to TRBJ1-5; D remains ambiguous. This CDR3 comprises 13 residues. V lost 5 bases and J lost 6, with 11 bases in between. Germline-derived CDR1 and CDR2 are SEHNR and FQNEAQ (reference sequence). The CDR3 sequence is CASSTTRGQPQHF. Here the CDR3 DNA reads TGTGCCAGCAGCACCACTCGGGGTCAGCCCCAGCATTTT.

The chain combines TRBV15 with TRBJ2-3; D is perhaps TRBD1 (6 bases). Germline V lookup: CDR1 LNHNV, CDR2 YYDKDF (reference sequence). The CDR3 runs 16 residues. The V end lost 6 bases, the J end lost 0 bases, and 16 bases lay between the germline ends. The CDR3 sequence is CATRAGTRSSTDTQYF. CDR3 nucleotides: TGTGCCACCAGAGCCGGGACACGCTCTAGCACAGATACGCAGTATTTT.

This chain links TRBV6-1 with TRBJ2-5; D is possibly TRBD2 (6 bases). The CDR3 sequence is 16 residues long. Germline-derived CDR1 and CDR2 are MNHNS and SASEGT. Trimming removed 3 bases at V and 4 bases at J, with 18 bases between. CDR3 bases: TGTGCCAGCAGTGAGGGGGGTCTGGGGTTTGGAGAGACCCAGTACTTC. It codes for CASSEGGLGFGETQYF.

This rearrangement joins TRBV18 to TRBJ2-1, with unresolved D. The germline V gene has CDR1 KGHSH and CDR2 LQKENI. Trimming left V 1 base short and J 0 bases short, with 7 bases between. The CDR3 covers 15 residues. The CDR3 DNA follows: TGTGCCAGCTCACCACTAGAAATCTCCTACAATGAGCAGTTCTTC. Translated, it gives CASSPLEISYNEQFF.

The rearrangement links TRBV7-6 to TRBJ1-1; tentatively, D is TRBD1 (5 bases). V gave up 1 base and J gave up 1 base, with 7 bases separating them. Germline V lookup: CDR1 SGHVS, CDR2 FNYEAQ. The CDR3 sequence is 14 residues long. The CDR3 loop reads CASSLGQPNTEAFF. Written as DNA, the CDR3 is TGTGCCAGCAGCTTAGGACAGCCGAACACTGAAGCTTTCTTT.

The chain joins TRBV11-3 to TRBJ1-3; 10 bases are shared with TRBD1. V shed 1 base, J shed 0 bases, and the junction held 3 bases outside the gene matches. This CDR3 has 17 amino acids. From germline, CDR1 is SGHNT and CDR2 YENEEA. The CDR3 is CASSLAGTGASGNTIYF. CDR3 sequence (DNA): TGTGCCAGCAGCTTAGCCGGGACAGGGGCCTCTGGAAACACCATATATTTT.

The CDR3 loop is CASSLGTGGLETQYF. The CDR3 DNA is TGTGCCAGCAGCTTGGGGACAGGGGGGCTGGAGACCCAGTACTTC. The J gene is TRBJ2-5, the V gene TRBV5-5; the match to TRBD1 covers 10 bases. Germline V gene data show CDR1 as SGHKS and CDR2 as YYEKEE (reference sequence). There are 15 residues in the CDR3. V shed 0 bases and J 5 bases; nucleotides not matched to a gene: 4.

The gene calls are TRBV5-1 and TRBJ1-6; possibly TRBD1 for D (5 bases). Trimming removed 0 bases from V and 0 bases from J, with 13 bases in between. Germline CDR1 SGHRS, CDR2 YFSETQ. The CDR3 spans 18 residues. CDR3 in DNA: TGCGCCAGCAGCTTGGTGGGACGGGGAAGCTCCTATAATTCACCCCTCCACTTT. It translates to CASSLVGRGSSYNSPLHF.

The chain links TRBV9 to TRBJ2-5, with TRBD2 identical over 11 bases. Trimming at V came to 4 bases and at J to 4 bases, leaving 15 bases not matched to a gene. The germline V gene has CDR1 SGDLS and CDR2 YYNGEE. The CDR3 consists of 18 residues. Written as DNA, the CDR3 is TGTGCCAGCAGCCCCGGGAGTAGCGGGGGGGCGACACGAGAGACCCAGTACTTC. It yields the protein CASSPGSSGGATRETQYF.

The rearrangement links TRBV6-6 to TRBJ1-5, with D uncertain. From germline, CDR1 is MNHNY and CDR2 SVGAGI (reference sequence). CDR3 length equals 14 residues. V shed 5 bases and J shed 0 bases, with 8 bases lying between them. CDR3 sequence (DNA): TGTGCCAGCAGTACTGTCAATAGCAATCAGCCCCAGCATTTT. This gives the protein CASSTVNSNQPQHF.

The chain is built from TRBV2 and TRBJ1-2, with 8 positions matching TRBD1. The germline gives CDR1 SNHLY, CDR2 FYNNEI. Unmatched junction bases numbered 7, after V lost 8 bases and J lost 2 bases. CDR3 length: 14 residues. The DNA for the CDR3 is TGTGCCAGCCGACGGACAGGGTTGAACTATGGCTACACCTTC. This sequence encodes CASRRTGLNYGYTF.

The rearrangement uses TRBV6-1 and TRBJ1-1, with TRBD1 matching over 7 bases. The CDR3 consists of 15 residues. CDR1 is MNHNS and CDR2 is SASEGT in the germline V gene. With V trimmed by 3 bases and J by 5 bases, 9 bases remained unmatched. The CDR3 here is CASSDRGRARTEAFF. The CDR3 DNA follows: TGTGCCAGCAGTGATAGGGGGCGTGCAAGAACTGAAGCTTTCTTT.

V and J are TRBV4-2 and TRBJ1-1, with D possibly TRBD1 on 6 matching bases. This CDR3 has 13 amino acids. V dropped 1 base and J dropped 8 bases, with 11 bases sitting between them. The germline V gene has CDR1 LGHNA and CDR2 YNFKEQ. The CDR3 protein is CASSQGQEREAFF. The CDR3 DNA is TGTGCCAGCAGCCAAGGACAGGAGAGAGAAGCTTTCTTT.